A selection of T cell receptor beta chains follows, all from one sample in a study of T cells of healthy individuals. TCRdb called the 5' RACE reads again in MiXCR, with one record for every CDR3 protein. The sample gives approximately 52,000 distinct CDR3 sequences, 14% to 15% of which show up once; approximately 16% is in the top ten. The receptors shown here come from a human donor in good health. Both conserved end residues are part of each CDR3. A D gene is named only where the DNA matches it firmly. A row's size may be missing; if present it is once, few, many or a size class.

-	TRBV7-2	many	TRBJ2-5	CASSLGNRDETQYF	TGTGCCAGCAGCTTAGGAAACCGGGACGAGACCCAGTACTTC
-	TRBV18	few	TRBJ1-5	CASSLDTDNQPQHF	TGTGCCAGCTCGCTAGACACTGACAATCAGCCCCAGCATTTT
-	TRBV7-9	-	TRBJ2-2	CASGHKNTGELFF	TGTGCCAGCGGACACAAGAACACCGGGGAGCTGTTTTTT
-	TRBV10-3	-	TRBJ1-5	CAISEQGENNQPQHF	TGTGCCATCAGTGAACAGGGCGAAAACAATCAGCCCCAGCATTTT
TRBD2	TRBV28	few	TRBJ2-3	CASRRRTRDNTQYF	TGTGCCAGCAGAAGACGGACTAGGGATAATACGCAGTATTTT
TRBD2	TRBV7-2	few	TRBJ2-5	CASSAHFGRGGPEETQYF	TGTGCCAGCAGCGCCCACTTCGGCCGGGGGGGCCCGGAAGAGACCCAGTACTTC
TRBD1	TRBV6-1	many	TRBJ2-6	CASSGVFEGATGANVLTF	TGTGCCAGCAGTGGAGTCTTTGAGGGGGCAACTGGGGCCAACGTCCTGACTTTC
-	TRBV9	many	TRBJ2-1	CASSVATEQFF	TGTGCCAGCAGCGTAGCTACTGAGCAGTTCTTC
-	TRBV6-2/TRBV6-3	-	TRBJ2-1	CASGETRANNEQFF	TGTGCCAGCGGGGAGACAAGGGCTAACAATGAGCAGTTCTTC
TRBD2	TRBV7-2	few	TRBJ2-6	CASSLSPAGTSGANVLTF	TGTGCCAGCAGCTTATCCCCAGCGGGGACCTCTGGGGCCAACGTCCTGACTTTC
-	TRBV6-6	-	TRBJ2-3	CASSYSGGSGQQYF	TGTGCCAGCAGTTACTCGGGCGGCAGCGGACAGCAGTATTTT
-	TRBV10-3	-	TRBJ1-1	CAISDKSSENTEAFF	TGTGCCATCAGTGATAAATCGTCGGAGAACACTGAAGCTTTCTTT
TRBD2	TRBV7-7	few	TRBJ2-1	CASSLDTSGHNEQFF	TGTGCCAGCAGCTTAGACACTAGCGGACACAATGAGCAGTTCTTC
-	TRBV2	few	TRBJ2-6	CASSYRSGTSSGANVLTF	TGTGCCAGCAGTTATAGATCCGGGACAAGCTCTGGGGCCAACGTCCTGACTTTC
-	TRBV5-6	many	TRBJ2-5	CASSLGQRRETQYF	TGTGCCAGCAGCTTGGGACAGCGACGAGAGACCCAGTACTTC
-	TRBV29-1	many	TRBJ2-1	CSVVRANEQFF	TGCAGCGTTGTAAGGGCCAATGAGCAGTTCTTC
-	TRBV5-8	many	TRBJ2-7	CASSWDGHNSYEQYF	TGTGCCAGCAGTTGGGACGGGCACAACTCCTACGAGCAGTACTTC
-	TRBV21-1	few	TRBJ1-1	CASSKVRGQGEMNTEAFF	TGTGCCAGCAGCAAGGTCAGAGGACAGGGGGAGATGAACACTGAAGCTTTCTTT
-	TRBV2	-	TRBJ2-6	CASSDSLISGANVLTF	TGTGCCAGCAGTGACAGCTTGATCTCTGGGGCCAACGTCCTGACTTTC
-	TRBV20-1	few	TRBJ1-5	CSARTEYSNQPQHF	TGCAGTGCTCGGACAGAGTATAGCAATCAGCCCCAGCATTTT
-	TRBV20-1	many	TRBJ1-4	CSARGGPAEKLFF	TGCAGTGCTAGAGGGGGGCCAGCTGAAAAACTGTTTTTT
TRBD2	TRBV3-1	many	TRBJ2-7	CASSQGGAHEQYF	TGTGCCAGCAGCCAGGGAGGGGCGCACGAGCAGTACTTC
-	TRBV18	-	TRBJ2-7	CASSPTTGPYEQYF	TGTGCCAGCTCACCGACCACTGGGCCCTACGAGCAGTACTTC
TRBD2	TRBV2	few	TRBJ2-1	CASSDIAGGSYNEQFF	TGTGCCAGCAGTGATATAGCGGGGGGCTCTTACAATGAGCAGTTCTTC
-	TRBV10-2	many	TRBJ1-5	CASQALGNQPQHF	TGCGCCAGCCAGGCCCTGGGCAATCAGCCCCAGCATTTT
-	TRBV10-3	-	TRBJ2-7	CAISESRRVLTSYEQYF	TGTGCCATCAGTGAGTCGAGGCGGGTACTCACCTCCTACGAGCAGTACTTC
TRBD1	TRBV12-3/TRBV12-4	-	TRBJ1-2	CASSPTGTGVNYGYTF	TGTGCCAGCAGTCCCACCGGGACAGGGGTTAACTATGGCTACACCTTC
-	TRBV5-1	few	TRBJ2-4	CASSLRRGLDIQYF	TGCGCCAGCAGCTTGAGAAGGGGCCTGGACATTCAGTACTTC
TRBD1	TRBV24-1	many	TRBJ1-1	CAARQGQNTEAFF	TGTGCCGCACGACAGGGGCAGAACACTGAAGCTTTCTTT
-	TRBV4-1	few	TRBJ2-3	CASSQDPQGDTQYF	TGCGCCAGCAGCCAAGACCCCCAGGGGGATACGCAGTATTTT
-	TRBV20-1	few	TRBJ2-1	CSASLARKDNEQFF	TGCAGTGCCTCTCTAGCGCGGAAAGACAATGAGCAGTTCTTC
TRBD1	TRBV2	many	TRBJ2-5	CASSWDRGRETQYF	TGTGCCAGCAGTTGGGACAGGGGGAGAGAGACCCAGTACTTC
-	TRBV29-1	many	TRBJ2-5	CSGGAVREETQYF	TGCAGCGGTGGGGCAGTACGGGAGGAGACCCAGTACTTC
-	TRBV7-9	many	TRBJ2-1	CASSRQAKYNEQFF	TGTGCCAGCAGCAGACAGGCGAAGTACAATGAGCAGTTCTTC
-	TRBV4-3	many	TRBJ2-4	CASSQGTFGAKNIQYF	TGCGCCAGCAGCCAAGGGACATTTGGAGCCAAAAACATTCAGTACTTC
-	TRBV14	-	TRBJ2-7	CASSPTQAGEQYF	TGTGCCAGCAGCCCGACACAGGCGGGAGAGCAGTACTTC
-	TRBV29-1	few	TRBJ2-5	CSVGKTQEKSQETQYF	TGCAGCGTTGGGAAAACTCAGGAGAAGAGCCAAGAGACCCAGTACTTC
TRBD2	TRBV20-1	-	TRBJ2-7	CSATGTSGRSSYEQYF	TGCAGTGCAACCGGGACTAGCGGGAGAAGCTCCTACGAGCAGTACTTC
TRBD2	TRBV7-2	few	TRBJ2-3	CASSLGELAADTQYF	TGTGCCAGCAGCTTAGGGGAACTAGCGGCAGATACGCAGTATTTT
-	TRBV10-3	many	TRBJ2-3	CAIRGGPRGDTQYF	TGTGCCATCAGAGGCGGACCTCGGGGAGATACGCAGTATTTT
TRBD2	TRBV20-1	many	TRBJ2-7	CSASNLAGGPSEQYF	TGCAGTGCTAGCAACCTAGCGGGAGGACCATCCGAGCAGTACTTC
-	TRBV23-1	many	TRBJ2-2	CASCSGSPGTGELFF	TGCGCCAGCTGTTCCGGCTCTCCGGGGACCGGGGAGCTGTTTTTT
-	TRBV20-1	-	TRBJ1-3	CSARDQEGGSGNTIYF	TGCAGTGCTAGAGATCAGGAAGGCGGCTCTGGAAACACCATATATTTT
-	TRBV27	few	TRBJ1-1	CASSPLRGWVTEAFF	TGTGCCAGCAGTCCCTTGAGGGGGTGGGTCACTGAAGCTTTCTTT
TRBD1	TRBV5-4	-	TRBJ1-1	CASSFPGQGLGTEAFF	TGTGCCAGCAGCTTCCCGGGACAGGGGCTTGGCACTGAAGCTTTCTTT
-	TRBV20-1	-	TRBJ1-1	CSAQINRETEAFF	TGCAGTGCTCAGATAAACAGGGAAACTGAAGCTTTCTTT
-	TRBV25-1	many	TRBJ1-1	CASSESGGRNTEAFF	TGTGCCAGCAGTGAATCTGGGGGACGCAACACTGAAGCTTTCTTT
-	TRBV18	many	TRBJ2-2	CASSQDSANTGELFF	TGTGCCAGCTCACAGGATAGTGCGAACACCGGGGAGCTGTTTTTT
-	TRBV4-3	many	TRBJ2-7	CASSQDQMNYEQYF	TGCGCCAGCAGCCAAGACCAGATGAATTACGAGCAGTACTTC
TRBD2	TRBV29-1	many	TRBJ2-1	CSLGGDFYNEQFF	TGCAGCTTGGGGGGGGATTTCTACAATGAGCAGTTCTTC
-	TRBV4-1	many	TRBJ1-1	CASSQSTGSTEAFF	TGCGCCAGCAGCCAGTCTACAGGGTCCACTGAAGCTTTCTTT
-	TRBV5-4	-	TRBJ2-1	CASSLQGPSYNEQFF	TGTGCCAGCAGCTTGCAGGGGCCCTCCTACAATGAGCAGTTCTTC
-	TRBV14	few	TRBJ1-3	CASSQVRSSGNTIYF	TGTGCCAGCAGCCAAGTTCGGAGCTCTGGAAACACCATATATTTT